What follows is one TCR beta chain and its context. This sample is drawn from a study of blood T cell repertoires in COVID-19. Across the whole study: COVID-19 samples collected from the United States, Italy and Spain covered acute and convalescent phases. PBMCs, B-cell-depleted T cells, or T cells were the source of the cDNA or gDNA that made up the material.

CDR1 LGHDT and CDR2 YNNKEL come from the germline V gene (reference sequence). The ends were cut back, 3 bases at V and 9 bases at J, with 20 bases in the middle. CDR3 length: 15 amino acids. Study processing details: By means of reference gene primer amplification, nucleated cell counts were estimated. Here immunoSEQ multiplex PCR was the method, and the copy in TCRdb shows in-frame clones only, minus some. The DNA was the basis for D and trimming; V, J and clone size are from that table. This table has 50,000 to 65,000 clones, 70% to 90% appearing once. The sample consisted of peripheral blood. The chain employs TRBV3-1 (or the pseudogene TRBV3-2) and TRBJ1-1; possible D gene TRBD1, 6 bases. The sequence came from a man aged 65 to 79 with acute or convalescent COVID-19. The CDR3 DNA reads TGTGCCAGCAGCCAGTCCCGGGGGGCCAGAGGCCAAGCTTTCTTT. It codes for CASSQSRGARGQAFF.